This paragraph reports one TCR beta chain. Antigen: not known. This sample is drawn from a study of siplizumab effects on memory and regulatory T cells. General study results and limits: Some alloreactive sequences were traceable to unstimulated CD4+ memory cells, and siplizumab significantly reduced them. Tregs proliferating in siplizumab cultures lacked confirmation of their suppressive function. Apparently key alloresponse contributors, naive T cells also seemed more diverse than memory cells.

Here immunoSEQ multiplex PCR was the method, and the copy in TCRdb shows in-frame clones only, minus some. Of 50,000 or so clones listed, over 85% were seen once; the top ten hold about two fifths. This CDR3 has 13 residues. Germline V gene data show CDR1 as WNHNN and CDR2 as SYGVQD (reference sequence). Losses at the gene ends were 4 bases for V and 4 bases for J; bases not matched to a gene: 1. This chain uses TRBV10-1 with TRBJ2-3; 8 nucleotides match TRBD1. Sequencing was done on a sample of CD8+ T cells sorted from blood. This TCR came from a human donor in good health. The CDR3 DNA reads TGCGCCAGCAGTGGACAGGGGTCAGATACGCAGTATTTT. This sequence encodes CASSGQGSDTQYF.